The 4 T cell receptor beta chains presented below share a single source sample, sequenced in a study of kidney transplant recipient with SARS-CoV-2 infection. One entry per CDR3 protein, called by TCRdb with MiXCR from the reads. The table lists fewer than 250,000 distinct CDR3 sequences, roughly 26% of them singletons. The material was a blood sample, obtained at baseline and between days 110 and 120 from a kidney transplant recipient. The receptors were sampled from a male patient aged 30 to 40 who had COVID-19 and was a kidney transplant recipient. The graft donor may have given rise to some T cells.

With respect to this clonotype: This sequence may be a read error, since a much larger clone differs from it by one base. The chain uses TRBV27 and TRBJ2-1, with 9 bases lining up with TRBD2. The V gene's germline CDR1 is MNHEY and CDR2 SMNVEV (reference sequence). This CDR3 contains 15 residues. The CDR3 DNA is TGTGCCAGCAGTCCCGGACTAGCGAGAGCTAATGAACAGTTCTTC. Amino acids: CASSPGLARANEQFF.

A note on this clonotype: A much larger clone lies a single base off, so this may be a read error. The V call is TRBV30, the J call TRBJ1-2; no definite D call. There are 16 residues in the CDR3. Germline V CDR1 and CDR2: GTSNPN, SVGIG (reference sequence). CDR3 coding DNA: TGTGCCTGGAATAAATTGCGTTATAGAAAGACCTATGGCTGCACCTTC. Protein sequence: CAWNKLRYRKTYGCTF. The full variable domain, completed using reference TRBV30 and TRBJ1-2, is SQTIHQWPATLVQPVGSPLSLECTVEGTSNPNLYWYRQAAGRGLQLLFYSVGIGQISSEVPQNLSASRPQDRQFILSSKKLLLSDSGFYLCAWNKLRYRKTYGCTFGSGTRLTVV.

There are many counts of this clonotype. The chain recombines TRBV19 with TRBJ2-7; perhaps D is TRBD1 or TRBD2 (5 bases each). Trimming removed 5 bases at V and 5 bases at J, with 7 bases between. The germline V gene encodes CDR1 LNHDA and CDR2 SQIVND (reference sequence). The CDR3 extends over 11 amino acids. The CDR3 DNA sequence: TGTGCCAGTAGTCAGGGAGACGAGCAGTACTTC. Encoded protein: CASSQGDEQYF.

On this clonotype: A much more abundant neighbour one base away suggests this may be a read error. J is TRBJ1-2 and V is TRBV16; D is unresolved. Trimming cost V 5 bases and J 4 bases, with 23 bases left between them. The CDR3 is made up of 17 amino acids. Per germline, CDR1 KGHSY and CDR2 FQNENV. This CDR3 reads CASSEKRVVRKAYGYTF. The CDR3 coding sequence is TGTGCCAGCAGCGAAAAAAGGGTCGTTAGAAAGGCCTATGGCTACACCTTC.